Here is one T cell receptor beta chain with its context. This record comes from a study of blood T cell repertoires in COVID-19. Study information: Material from acute and convalescent COVID-19 was sourced from the United States, Italy and Spain. In each case, the material was cDNA or gDNA derived from T cells, B-cell-depleted T cells, or PBMCs.

In the original analysis: Using reference gene primer amplification, nucleated cell counts were estimated. Profiling relied on immunoSEQ multiplex PCR, and the TCRdb table lists in-frame clones only, not all of them. V and J calls and clone size follow that table, whereas D and trimming were derived from the DNA. The data contain some 44,000 clones, 92% of them singletons. Germline V gene lookup returns CDR1 SGHDT and CDR2 YYEEEE. The CDR3 has 17 amino acids. Germline trimming cut 4 bases from V and 5 bases from J; bases unmatched to any gene: 11. Sample: peripheral blood. The receptor was derived from a human donor in a cohort sampled during active COVID-19. The V call is TRBV5-6, the J call TRBJ1-3; 11 bases are shared with TRBD1. For the CDR3, the DNA is TGTGCCAGCAGCCTTGGACAGGGGGCCTTTTTACGAAACACCATATATTTT. It codes for CASSLGQGAFLRNTIYF.